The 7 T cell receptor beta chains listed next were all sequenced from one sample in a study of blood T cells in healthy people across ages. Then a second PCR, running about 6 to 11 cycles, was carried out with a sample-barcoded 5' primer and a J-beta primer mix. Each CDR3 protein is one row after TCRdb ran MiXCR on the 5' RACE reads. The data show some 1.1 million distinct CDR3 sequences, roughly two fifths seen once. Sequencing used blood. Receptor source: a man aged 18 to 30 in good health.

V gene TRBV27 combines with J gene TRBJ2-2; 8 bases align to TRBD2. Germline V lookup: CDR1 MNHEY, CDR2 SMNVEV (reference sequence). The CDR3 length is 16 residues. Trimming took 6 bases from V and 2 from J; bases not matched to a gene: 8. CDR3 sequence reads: CASSRTGTRNTGELFF. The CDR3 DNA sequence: TGTGCCAGCAGCCGAACCGGGACTAGAAACACCGGGGAGCTGTTTTTT.

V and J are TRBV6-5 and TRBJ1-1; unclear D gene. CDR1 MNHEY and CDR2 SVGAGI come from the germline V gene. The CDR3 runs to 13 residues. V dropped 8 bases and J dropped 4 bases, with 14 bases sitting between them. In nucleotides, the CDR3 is TGTGCCAGCGTCCCGGGCACGAGCACTGAAGCTTTCTTT. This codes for CASVPGTSTEAFF.

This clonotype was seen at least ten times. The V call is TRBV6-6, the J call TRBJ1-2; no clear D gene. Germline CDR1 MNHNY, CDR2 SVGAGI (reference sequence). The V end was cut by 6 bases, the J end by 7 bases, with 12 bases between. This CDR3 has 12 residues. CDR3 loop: CASSPGGTGYTF. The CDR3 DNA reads TGTGCCAGCAGCCCCGGAGGAACTGGCTACACCTTC.

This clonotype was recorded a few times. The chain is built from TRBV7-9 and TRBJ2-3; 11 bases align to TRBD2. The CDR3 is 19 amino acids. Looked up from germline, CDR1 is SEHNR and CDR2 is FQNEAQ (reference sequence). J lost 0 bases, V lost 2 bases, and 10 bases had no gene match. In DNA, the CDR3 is TGTGCCAGCAGCTTATCATATAAACTAGCGGGGGCGAGCACAGATACGCAGTATTTT. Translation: CASSLSYKLAGASTDTQYF.

As DNA, the CDR3 is TGCAGTGCTAGAGCCCCCCTGGGGGCGAAACAAGAGACCCAGTACTTC. Amino acid sequence: CSARAPLGAKQETQYF. This rearrangement joins TRBV20-1 to TRBJ2-5; TRBD1 is a possible D gene (6 bases). This CDR3 is 16 amino acids long. The germline CDR1 and CDR2 sequences are DFQATT and SNEGSKA (reference sequence). Trimming shortened V by 1 base and J by 2 bases, and 17 bases separated the two germline ends.

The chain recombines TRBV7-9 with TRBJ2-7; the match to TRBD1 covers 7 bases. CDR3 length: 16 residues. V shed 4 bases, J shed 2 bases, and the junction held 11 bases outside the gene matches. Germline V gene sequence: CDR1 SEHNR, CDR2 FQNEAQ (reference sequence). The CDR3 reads CASSYLGTDLTYEQYF. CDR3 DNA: TGTGCCAGCAGCTACTTAGGGACAGACCTTACCTACGAGCAGTACTTC.

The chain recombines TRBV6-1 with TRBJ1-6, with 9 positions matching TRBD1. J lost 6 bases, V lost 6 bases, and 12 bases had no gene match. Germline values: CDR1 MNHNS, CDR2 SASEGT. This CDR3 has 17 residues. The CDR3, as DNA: TGTGCCAGCAGGATAAACCCGGGACAGGGTAGTAATTCACCCCTCCACTTT. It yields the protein CASRINPGQGSNSPLHF.